These 24 T cell receptor beta chains were sequenced from one sample in a study of T cell repertoires in cytomegalovirus infection. TCRdb itself ran the reads through MiXCR, one entry per CDR3 protein. The sample has some 46,000 distinct CDR3 sequences, around 18% seen once. Their antigens remain unidentified. The specimen comprised CD8+ T cells from cultured PBMCs, sampled from culture after CMV antigen stimulation. Source of these receptors: a human donor in good health (CMV status not recorded). Some clones in this sample may be carry-over from other donors' samples.

This clonotype has more than one count but fewer than ten. The chain joins TRBV9 to TRBJ2-3, with no clear D. The CDR3 has 16 amino acids. The germline V gene has CDR1 SGDLS and CDR2 YYNGEE. The V gene lost 0 bases and the J gene lost 4 bases, with 15 bases spanning the gap. The DNA of the CDR3 is TGTGCCAGCAGCGTAGGATCGAAGGGTGTATCAGATACGCAGTATTTT. Its protein product is CASSVGSKGVSDTQYF.

This clonotype has at least ten counts. The V gene is TRBV7-2, the J gene TRBJ1-6; D possibly corresponds to TRBD1 (5 bases). The V gene lost 2 bases and the J gene lost 6 bases, with 17 bases spanning the gap. This CDR3 has 17 residues. Germline CDR1 is SGHTA and CDR2 is FQGNSA. CDR3 in amino acids: CASSLNLGSGTNSPLHF. CDR3 sequence (DNA): TGTGCCAGCAGCTTAAATCTGGGGTCAGGGACTAATTCACCCCTCCACTTT.

In its sample, this clonotype was seen many times. The chain couples TRBV27 to TRBJ2-7; 7 positions agree with TRBD1. Germline values: CDR1 MNHEY, CDR2 SMNVEV (reference sequence). The CDR3 runs to 15 residues. V dropped 8 bases and J dropped 0; count of bases not matched to a gene: 10. The CDR3 nucleotides read TGTGCCAGCCAATTCGCAGGGGGAGTCTCCTACGAGCAGTACTTC. Its translation: CASQFAGGVSYEQYF.

Note on this clonotype: This may be a read error: a much more frequent sequence differs by one nucleotide. V usage is TRBV6-2 or TRBV6-3 and J usage is TRBJ2-3, with D possibly TRBD2 on 7 matching bases. V was pared by 3 bases and J by 5 bases, with 12 bases between. The V gene's germline CDR1 is MNHEY and CDR2 SVGEGT. CDR3 length: 14 amino acids. The CDR3 DNA follows: TGTGCCAGCAGTTATCCGGGGGGCCTAGATACGCAGTATTTT. As protein: CASSYPGGLDTQYF.

The J gene is TRBJ2-1, the V gene TRBV5-1; TRBD2 agrees at 10 bases. Germline values: CDR1 SGHRS, CDR2 YFSETQ. This CDR3 contains 17 residues. J gave up 6 bases and V 4 bases, and 13 bases lay outside the gene matches. CDR3 protein: CASSPTTLAGVSNEQFF. The CDR3 DNA sequence: TGCGCCAGCAGCCCGACCACTCTAGCGGGAGTTTCCAATGAGCAGTTCTTC. Full variable domain (outside the CDR3, taken from reference TRBV5-1 and TRBJ2-1): KAGVTQTPRYLIKTRGQQVTLSCSPISGHRSVSWYQQTPGQGLQFLFEYFSETQRNKGNFPGRFSGRQFSNSRSEMNVSTLELGDSALYLCASSPTTLAGVSNEQFFGPGTRLTVL.

Only a few counts were recorded for this clonotype. V usage is TRBV6-6 and J usage is TRBJ2-7, with TRBD1 as a possible D gene (6 bases). The CDR3 contains 15 residues. V shed 2 bases and J shed 3 bases, with 14 bases lying between them. The germline V gene encodes CDR1 MNHNY and CDR2 SVGAGI (reference sequence). For the CDR3, the DNA is TGTGCCAGCAGTTACGAGGGGGAAACGAACTACGAGCAGTACTTC. It specifies CASSYEGETNYEQYF.

This clonotype was counted between two and nine times. The genes are TRBV5-1 and TRBJ2-1; 14 bases agree with TRBD2. Trimming cost V 6 bases and J 0 bases; bases outside gene matches: 8. Germline values: CDR1 SGHRS, CDR2 YFSETQ. This CDR3 has 18 amino acids. The chain's CDR3 is CASTPGLAGVSSYNEQFF. The CDR3 DNA reads as TGCGCCAGCACCCCGGGACTAGCGGGAGTGAGCTCCTACAATGAGCAGTTCTTC.

The table lists this clonotype with many counts. The chain carries TRBV20-1 and TRBJ2-3, with 8 bases lining up with TRBD2. This CDR3 contains 16 residues. Per germline, CDR1 DFQATT and CDR2 SNEGSKA (reference sequence). Unmatched junction bases numbered 12, after V lost 6 bases and J lost 1 base. CDR3 nucleotides: TGCAGTGCCCCAGCGGGAGAAAGCTCCGGCACAGATACGCAGTATTTT. This encodes CSAPAGESSGTDTQYF.

The rearrangement links TRBV7-3 to TRBJ1-4, with a weak D call TRBD1 (6 bases). V lost 5 bases to trimming and J lost 8 bases, with 18 bases between them. The germline V gene encodes CDR1 SGHTA and CDR2 FQGTGA. The CDR3 sequence is 15 residues long. The CDR3 sequence is CASSKPTDSREKLFF. The CDR3 nucleotides are TGTGCCAGCAGCAAACCGACGGACAGTAGGGAAAAACTGTTTTTT.

This clonotype was detected many times. V usage is TRBV11-2 and J usage is TRBJ2-1; tentatively, D is TRBD2 (5 bases). This CDR3 contains 15 residues. V lost 6 bases and J lost 0, with 12 bases in between. Germline CDR1 is SGHAT and CDR2 is FQNNGV. Here the CDR3 DNA reads TGTGCCAGCAGTTTATCGGGGTCCTCCTACAATGAGCAGTTCTTC. Protein sequence: CASSLSGSSYNEQFF.

This clonotype was counted a few times. The chain employs TRBV27 and TRBJ2-6, with D maybe TRBD2 (5 bases). The CDR3 totals 16 residues. Germline CDR1 MNHEY, CDR2 SMNVEV (reference sequence). V dropped 0 bases and J dropped 3 bases, with 9 bases sitting between them. CDR3 loop: CASSLSRAYGANVLTF. CDR3 nucleotides: TGTGCCAGCAGTTTATCGAGGGCGTATGGGGCCAACGTCCTGACTTTC.

The sample holds many counts of this clonotype. The rearrangement links TRBV15 to TRBJ1-1, with unresolved D. This CDR3 contains 15 residues. The germline gives CDR1 LNHNV, CDR2 YYDKDF (reference sequence). V shed 3 bases and J shed 4 bases, with 15 bases lying between them. In DNA, the CDR3 is TGTGCCACCAGCAGGAGGGAGGGCCTGGGCACTGAAGCTTTCTTT. Translated: CATSRREGLGTEAFF.

This chain uses TRBV27 with TRBJ2-1; D is perhaps TRBD1 (5 bases). There are 13 residues in the CDR3. The germline gives CDR1 MNHEY, CDR2 SMNVEV (reference sequence). V lost 5 bases to trimming and J lost 9 bases, with 14 bases between them. The CDR3 is CASSPPGAPEQFF. For the CDR3, the DNA is TGTGCCAGCAGTCCCCCTGGGGCGCCTGAGCAGTTCTTC.

This clonotype was counted between two and nine times. The chain combines TRBV11-1 with TRBJ1-2; perhaps TRBD1 as D (5 bases). CDR1 and CDR2 (germline): SGHAT, FQDESV (reference sequence). The CDR3 sequence is 15 residues long. CDR3 residues: CATLAEDRANYGYTF. CDR3 DNA: TGTGCTACGCTCGCCGAAGACAGAGCTAACTATGGCTACACCTTC. Combining the CDR3 with reference TRBV11-1 and TRBJ1-2 gives the whole variable domain EAEVAQSPRYKITEKSQAVAFWCDPISGHATLYWYRQILGQGPELLVQFQDESVVDDSQLPKDRFSAERLKGVDSTLKIQPAELGDSAMYLCATLAEDRANYGYTFGSGTRLTVV.

This clonotype showed up many times. The rearrangement uses TRBV12-3 or TRBV12-4 and TRBJ1-2; D gene uncertain. This CDR3 comprises 14 residues. V was shortened by 4 bases and J by 6 bases, with 15 bases between the two germline ends. The CDR3 loop reads CASSSYSLQNGYTF. The CDR3 DNA reads TGTGCCAGCAGTTCCTACTCCCTACAGAATGGCTACACCTTC.

The chain has TRBV20-1 and TRBJ2-7; perhaps TRBD1 as D (5 bases). V was cut by 3 bases and J by 6 bases, with 12 bases left in between. Germline V CDR1 and CDR2: DFQATT, SNEGSKA (reference sequence). The CDR3 runs 12 residues. CDR3 bases: TGCAGTGCTAGGGACATTTTCCTCGAGCAGTACTTC. As protein: CSARDIFLEQYF.

This chain connects TRBV19 to TRBJ2-3; D is unresolved. Trimming pared 0 bases from V and 11 bases from J, leaving 9 bases between. The CDR3 is made up of 12 amino acids. CDR1 is LNHDA and CDR2 is SQIVND in the germline V gene (reference sequence). The DNA for the CDR3 is TGTGCCAGTAGTATAGATAAGGTCCGGCAGTATTTT. Translation: CASSIDKVRQYF.

The chain is built from TRBV19 and TRBJ1-1; tentative D call: TRBD1 (6 bases). Trimming removed 4 bases from V and 0 bases from J, with 21 bases in between. The CDR3 runs 18 residues. The germline gives CDR1 LNHDA, CDR2 SQIVND (reference sequence). As DNA, the CDR3 is TGTGCCAGTAGTAGCCCGCTAGCCCCACAGGGAATGAACACTGAAGCTTTCTTT. It specifies CASSSPLAPQGMNTEAFF.

J is TRBJ1-3 and V is TRBV7-2; D gene uncertain. The CDR3 length is 12 residues. With 5 bases removed from V and 2 bases from J, the gap between germline ends came to 4 bases. The germline V gene encodes CDR1 SGHTA and CDR2 FQGNSA. CDR3 in amino acids: CASSPPGNTIYF. DNA for the CDR3: TGTGCCAGCAGCCCCCCTGGAAACACCATATATTTT.

The J gene is TRBJ2-7, the V gene TRBV5-1; D may correspond to TRBD1 or TRBD2 (5 bases each). This CDR3 spans 15 amino acids. V lost 0 bases and J 6 bases, leaving 16 bases between the germline ends. Looked up from germline, CDR1 is SGHRS and CDR2 is YFSETQ. CDR3 nucleotide sequence: TGCGCCAGCAGCTTGGTTGCAGGGACCGTGCGCGAGCAGTACTTC. Residues: CASSLVAGTVREQYF. Full variable domain (missing parts from reference TRBV5-1 and TRBJ2-7): KAGVTQTPRYLIKTRGQQVTLSCSPISGHRSVSWYQQTPGQGLQFLFEYFSETQRNKGNFPGRFSGRQFSNSRSEMNVSTLELGDSALYLCASSLVAGTVREQYFGPGTRLTVT.

With regard to this clonotype: A single base separates this from a much larger clone, so it may be a read error. The chain is built from TRBV7-2 and TRBJ1-6; no definite D call. The CDR3 totals 13 residues. The V gene lost 5 bases and the J gene lost 11 bases, with 13 bases spanning the gap. The V gene's germline CDR1 is SGHTA and CDR2 FQGNSA. The CDR3 loop reads CASSIKQVPPLHF. CDR3 coding DNA: TGTGCCAGCAGCATTAAGCAGGTCCCACCCCTCCACTTT. Using reference TRBV7-2 and TRBJ1-6 for the parts outside the CDR3, the full variable domain is GAGVSQSPSNKVTEKGKDVELRCDPISGHTALYWYRQSLGQGLEFLIYFQGNSAPDKSGLPSDRFSAERTGGSVSTLTIQRTQQEDSAVYLCASSIKQVPPLHFGNGTRLTVT.

In its sample, this clonotype was seen a few times. The chain links TRBV5-5 to TRBJ2-1; TRBD2 is a possible D gene (6 bases). The CDR3 is made up of 15 amino acids. Between the trimmed V and J ends, which lost 0 bases and 2 bases, there was a span of 9 bases. Per germline, CDR1 SGHKS and CDR2 YYEKEE (reference sequence). The CDR3 is CASSLDVAAYNEQFF. The CDR3 DNA reads as TGTGCCAGCAGCTTGGACGTAGCGGCCTACAATGAGCAGTTCTTC.

This clonotype appeared many times. J is TRBJ2-5 and V is TRBV11-2; 9 bases map to TRBD2. The germline CDR1 and CDR2 sequences are SGHAT and FQNNGV. The length of the CDR3 is 16 residues. V shed 1 base and J 7 bases; nucleotides not matched to a gene: 10. The CDR3 DNA follows: TGTGCCAGCAGCTTAGGGACTGGGCGGGAGGGGGGGACCCAGTACTTC. Its protein is CASSLGTGREGGTQYF.

The J gene is TRBJ2-7, the V gene TRBV12-3 or TRBV12-4, with 8 bases aligning to TRBD2. The V segment lost 6 bases and the J segment 4 bases; nucleotides outside the gene matches: 8. CDR3 length: 14 amino acids. The CDR3 nucleotides read TGTGCCAGCAGAAAAGCGGGAGCAAAGTACGAGCAGTACTTC. This sequence encodes CASRKAGAKYEQYF.